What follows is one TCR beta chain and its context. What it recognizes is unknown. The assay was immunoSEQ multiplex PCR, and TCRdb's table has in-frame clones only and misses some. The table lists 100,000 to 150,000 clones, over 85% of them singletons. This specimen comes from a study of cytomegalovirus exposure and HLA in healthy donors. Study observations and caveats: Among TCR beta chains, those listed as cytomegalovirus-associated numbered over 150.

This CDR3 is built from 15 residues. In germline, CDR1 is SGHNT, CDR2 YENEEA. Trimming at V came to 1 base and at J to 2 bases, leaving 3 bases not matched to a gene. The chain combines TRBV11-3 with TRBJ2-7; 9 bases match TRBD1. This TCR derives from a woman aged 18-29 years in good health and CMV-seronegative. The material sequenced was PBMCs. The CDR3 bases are TGTGCCAGCAGCTTAGCAGGACAGGGGACCTACGAGCAGTACTTC. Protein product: CASSLAGQGTYEQYF. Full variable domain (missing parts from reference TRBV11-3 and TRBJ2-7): EAGVVQSPRYKIIEKKQPVAFWCNPISGHNTLYWYLQNLGQGPELLIRYENEEAVDDSQLPKDRFSAERLKGVDSTLKIQPAELGDSAVYLCASSLAGQGTYEQYFGPGTRLTVT.